These 17 T cell receptor beta chains came from one sample sequenced in a study of graft-versus-host responses after intestinal transplantation. Clones were read by immunoSEQ multiplex PCR, and TCRdb kept only the in-frame ones, dropping some. The profile shows fewer than 45,000 clones, around 94% of them singletons. Sequences were derived from PBMCs, sampled 16 days after intestinal transplant. All receptors derive from a human patient who received an intestinal transplant, so some T cells may come from the graft donor.

The rearrangement joins TRBV10-3 to TRBJ1-2; the match to TRBD1 covers 9 bases. After removal of 7 bases from V and 10 bases from J, the junction contained 4 bases not matched to a gene. There are 11 residues in the CDR3. CDR1 is ENHRY, CDR2 SYGVKD, per germline. Here the CDR3 reads CAITGQGVYTF. CDR3 DNA: TGTGCCATCACGGGACAGGGTGTCTACACCTTC.

The rearrangement links TRBV6-5 to TRBJ1-1; D call uncertain. CDR3 length: 14 amino acids. V was clipped by 5 bases and J by 0 bases, with 10 bases between them. Germline V lookup: CDR1 MNHEY, CDR2 SVGAGI. The CDR3 nucleotides are TGTGCCAGCAGTCCCCGGGCCATGAACACTGAAGCTTTCTTT. It is translated as CASSPRAMNTEAFF.

V and J are TRBV10-3 and TRBJ2-7; 7 bases match TRBD1. The CDR3 is made up of 14 amino acids. Germline V gene lookup returns CDR1 ENHRY and CDR2 SYGVKD. V lost 4 bases to trimming and J lost 1 base; unmatched junction nucleotides: 4. CDR3 nucleotides: TGTGCCATCAGTGTTCAGGGGGTTTCCTACGAGCAGTACTTC. This gives the protein CAISVQGVSYEQYF.

This chain uses TRBV15 with TRBJ1-6; D is possibly TRBD1 (5 bases). The CDR3 extends over 16 amino acids. V lost 0 bases, J lost 10 bases, and 16 bases lay in between. Germline CDR1 and CDR2: LNHNV and YYDKDF (reference sequence). CDR3: CATSRDVGGIGSPLHF. CDR3 DNA sequence: TGTGCCACCAGCAGAGATGTGGGGGGAATAGGCTCACCCCTCCACTTT.

The rearrangement joins TRBV29-1 to TRBJ1-1; 7 nucleotides agree with TRBD1. The V gene's germline CDR1 is SQVTM and CDR2 ANQGSEA. The CDR3 runs to 11 residues. The V and J ends lost 6 bases and 9 bases, in that order; junction bases with no gene match: 7. As DNA, the CDR3 is TGCAGCGTGGCCCGGGACAGTAAAGCTTTCTTT. Amino acid sequence: CSVARDSKAFF.

The rearrangement joins TRBV9 to TRBJ2-3; 8 bases map to TRBD2. Germline CDR1 and CDR2: SGDLS and YYNGEE. The CDR3 is made up of 15 amino acids. V was clipped by 1 base and J by 3 bases; unmatched bases: 4. The CDR3 region is CASSVSGRLTDTQYF. In DNA, the CDR3 is TGTGCCAGCAGCGTAAGCGGGAGACTTACAGATACGCAGTATTTT.

V and J are TRBV27 and TRBJ1-4; weak D call: TRBD1 (5 bases). Germline CDR1 and CDR2: MNHEY and SMNVEV (reference sequence). This CDR3 contains 13 residues. Trimming pared 5 bases from V and 5 bases from J, leaving 9 bases between. This CDR3 is CASSPGRNEKLFF. The CDR3 DNA follows: TGTGCCAGCAGTCCAGGGAGGAATGAAAAACTGTTTTTT.

This clone came up once. CDR3 loop: CASSQEVFLGGSTDTQYF. CDR3 nucleotides: TGCGCCAGCAGCCAAGAAGTATTCCTCGGGGGTAGCACAGATACGCAGTATTTT. The genes are TRBV4-3 and TRBJ2-3; tentatively, D is TRBD2 (6 bases). The CDR3 spans 18 residues. The V and J ends lost 0 bases and 0 bases respectively, with 16 bases between them. The germline V gene encodes CDR1 LGHNA and CDR2 YSLEER.

The chain uses TRBV29-1 and TRBJ1-4; D is unresolved. Germline V gene data show CDR1 as SQVTM and CDR2 as ANQGSEA. V lost 6 bases to trimming and J lost 0 bases, with 11 bases between them. CDR3 length equals 14 residues. Written as DNA, the CDR3 is TGCAGCGTAGAGATACCACCAACTAATGAAAAACTGTTTTTT. Translation gives CSVEIPPTNEKLFF.

The chain has TRBV5-1 and TRBJ1-6; 7 bases line up with TRBD1. V was pared by 3 bases and J by 5 bases, with 17 bases of the junction left unmatched. Germline lookup yields CDR1 SGHRS and CDR2 YFSETQ. The length of the CDR3 is 19 residues. This chain's CDR3 is CASSWRGGQSYRNNSPLHF. CDR3 DNA sequence: TGCGCCAGCAGCTGGAGGGGGGGACAGTCGTATAGAAATAATTCACCCCTCCACTTT.

The count of this clone is one. This sequence joins TRBV6-1 and TRBJ2-7, with D tentatively TRBD1 or TRBD2 (5 bases each). Trimming took off 7 bases at V and 6 bases at J, with 19 bases between the two ends. Germline CDR1 and CDR2: MNHNS and SASEGT. CDR3 length: 14 residues. CDR3 sequence reads: CASMEGPRDLEQYF. The DNA of the CDR3 is TGTGCCAGCATGGAAGGACCCCGGGACCTCGAGCAGTACTTC.

V gene TRBV7-6 combines with J gene TRBJ1-1; D is ambiguous. Looked up from germline, CDR1 is SGHVS and CDR2 is FNYEAQ. The CDR3 runs to 17 residues. The V end lost 1 base, the J end lost 0 bases, and 15 bases lay between the germline ends. The CDR3 DNA reads TGTGCCAGCAGCTTAGAGGTAGGCCGACGGGTGAACACTGAAGCTTTCTTT. Protein sequence: CASSLEVGRRVNTEAFF.

Only a few counts were recorded for this clone. The chain recombines TRBV5-8 with TRBJ1-1, with D possibly matching TRBD1 (5 bases). This CDR3 spans 16 amino acids. The germline gives CDR1 SGHTS, CDR2 YDEGEE. V shed 4 bases and J shed 5 bases, with 21 bases lying between them. The CDR3 is CASSPRQGFEATEAFF. The CDR3 coding sequence is TGTGCCAGCAGCCCCCGGCAGGGTTTTGAGGCGACTGAAGCTTTCTTT.

The rearrangement joins TRBV18 to TRBJ2-7; D is unresolved. V was shortened by 0 bases and J by 2 bases, with 11 bases between the two germline ends. The CDR3 has 15 amino acids. The germline V gene has CDR1 KGHSH and CDR2 LQKENI. The CDR3 loop reads CASSPPSGPPYEQYF. The CDR3 nucleotides read TGTGCCAGCTCACCACCATCCGGGCCCCCCTACGAGCAGTACTTC. The whole variable domain, filled in from reference TRBV18 and TRBJ2-7, reads NAGVMQNPRHLVRRRGQEARLRCSPMKGHSHVYWYRQLPEEGLKFMVYLQKENIIDESGMPKERFSAEFPKEGPSILRIQQVVRGDSAAYFCASSPPSGPPYEQYFGPGTRLTVT.

The chain joins TRBV7-6 to TRBJ2-1; TRBD2 is a possible D gene (5 bases). The CDR3 is made up of 17 amino acids. Per germline, CDR1 SGHVS and CDR2 FNYEAQ. V shed 2 bases and J shed 0 bases, with 14 bases lying between them. In DNA form, the CDR3 reads TGTGCCAGCAGCTTATATCAGCGGATCAGCTCCTACAATGAGCAGTTCTTC. Translated, it gives CASSLYQRISSYNEQFF.

V and J are TRBV29-1 and TRBJ2-7; TRBD1 aligns across 8 bases. V shed 4 bases and J 0 bases; nucleotides not matched to a gene: 5. The germline V gene has CDR1 SQVTM and CDR2 ANQGSEA. CDR3 length: 14 amino acids. CDR3 amino acids: CSVAGGLNSYEQYF. The CDR3 coding sequence is TGCAGCGTTGCAGGGGGCCTCAACTCCTACGAGCAGTACTTC.

The chain carries TRBV7-6 and TRBJ1-1, with D hard to call. The V end was cut by 7 bases, the J end by 0 bases, with 9 bases between. The germline CDR1 and CDR2 sequences are SGHVS and FNYEAQ. The CDR3 spans 13 residues. The CDR3 sequence: CASTQEMNTEAFF. The CDR3 DNA follows: TGTGCCAGCACTCAGGAAATGAACACTGAAGCTTTCTTT.